The 29 T cell receptor beta chains below were found in one sample sequenced in a study of siplizumab effects on memory and regulatory T cells (dated 2019 in TCRdb). Libraries were prepared through the immunoSEQ multiplex PCR assay. Here the immuneACCESS table is served through TCRdb, limited to in-frame sequences with V and J called. Missing clones are a known gap in these copies; in checked studies unresolved V genes cover under half, and the rest lacks a known reason. The sample includes some 75,000 clones, with about 92% observed a single time. The ten largest make up over 4% of the sample. Material for sequencing was CD8+ T cells sorted from blood. All receptors come from a human donor in good health.

J is TRBJ2-3 and V is TRBV5-4, with D hard to call. The CDR3 has 14 amino acids. Germline lookup yields CDR1 SGHNT and CDR2 YYREEE (reference sequence). Between the trimmed V and J ends, which lost 0 bases and 0 bases, there was a span of 5 bases. CDR3 nucleotides: TGTGCCAGCAGCTTGGTGGAAAGCACAGATACGCAGTATTTT. Translation: CASSLVESTDTQYF.

The rearrangement joins TRBV11-2 to TRBJ2-3; a weak D match, TRBD2 (7 bases). The CDR3 is 15 amino acids. Germline assignment: CDR1 SGHAT and CDR2 FQNNGV. V lost 2 bases and J 4 bases, leaving 13 bases between the germline ends. The CDR3 nucleotides read TGTGCCAGCAGCTTACGCGGGGGCCTTGCAGATACGCAGTATTTT. This translates into CASSLRGGLADTQYF.

The chain uses TRBV13 and TRBJ1-1, with D possibly being TRBD1 (6 bases). V dropped 3 bases and J dropped 5 bases, with 10 bases sitting between them. Per the germline V gene, CDR1 is PRHDT and CDR2 is FYEKMQ (reference sequence). The CDR3 is made up of 13 amino acids. The CDR3, as DNA: TGTGCCAGCAGCTTCCAAGGGGGGACTGAAGCTTTCTTT. The encoded protein is CASSFQGGTEAFF.

This clone was seen only once. The chain uses TRBV7-9 and TRBJ1-2; D perhaps matches TRBD1 (5 bases). CDR1 and CDR2 (germline): SEHNR, FQNEAQ (reference sequence). Deletions cut 5 bases from V and 8 bases from J, with 15 bases between. CDR3 length: 13 residues. As DNA, the CDR3 is TGTGCCAGCAGCCCTGTCGGGGCAAACGGCTACACCTTC. Protein product: CASSPVGANGYTF.

V and J are TRBV7-9 and TRBJ2-5, with D perhaps TRBD1 or TRBD2 (7 bases each). The CDR3 is 16 residues long. Trimming shortened V by 0 bases and J by 1 base, and 12 bases separated the two germline ends. Germline V lookup: CDR1 SEHNR, CDR2 FQNEAQ (reference sequence). The CDR3 spells CASSLATGRVQETQYF. The DNA of the CDR3 is TGTGCCAGCAGCTTAGCGACAGGGAGGGTCCAAGAGACCCAGTACTTC.

The chain has TRBV7-6 and TRBJ2-7; D ambiguous. V was cut by 5 bases and J by 3 bases, with 17 bases left in between. This CDR3 region has 15 residues. In germline, CDR1 is SGHVS, CDR2 FNYEAQ. The CDR3: CASSPGFRSHYEQYF. In DNA form, the CDR3 reads TGTGCCAGCAGCCCCGGTTTCAGGAGCCACTACGAGCAGTACTTC.

The chain recombines TRBV11-3 with TRBJ2-2, with TRBD1 matching over 9 bases. The junction had 4 bases not matched to a gene; V was cut back by 6 bases and J by 2 bases. This CDR3 is 15 amino acids long. CDR1 SGHNT and CDR2 YENEEA come from the germline V gene. The CDR3 loop reads CASRRTGDNTGELFF. CDR3 in DNA: TGTGCCAGCAGGAGGACAGGGGACAACACCGGGGAGCTGTTTTTT.

The V gene is TRBV4-1, the J gene TRBJ2-7; D remains ambiguous. With 0 bases removed from V and 4 bases from J, the gap between germline ends came to 7 bases. Germline values: CDR1 MGHRA, CDR2 YSYEKL. The CDR3 loop spans 13 amino acids. The CDR3 here is CASSQERSYEQYF. As DNA, the CDR3 is TGCGCCAGCAGCCAAGAAAGGAGTTACGAGCAGTACTTC.

This sequence joins TRBV7-8 and TRBJ2-3; 7 positions agree with TRBD2. This CDR3 has 15 residues. Trimming removed 6 bases from V and 3 bases from J; junction bases left unmatched: 9. CDR1 is SGHVS and CDR2 is FQNEAQ in the germline V gene. DNA of the CDR3: TGTGCCAGCAGGGTCCGGCTAGCGGAAACAGATACGCAGTATTTT. Its protein product is CASRVRLAETDTQYF.

This chain joins TRBV12-5 and TRBJ2-5; TRBD2 matches at 12 bases. This CDR3 is built from 18 residues. CDR1 and CDR2 (germline): LGHNT, FRNRAP. The junction had 7 bases not matched to a gene; V was cut back by 0 bases and J by 2 bases. The CDR3 nucleotides are TGTGCTAGTGGTTTGGTACTTCTGACTAGCGGGGGACAAGAGACCCAGTACTTC. This encodes CASGLVLLTSGGQETQYF.

The chain carries TRBV4-3 and TRBJ2-7; 9 nucleotides match TRBD1. The germline gives CDR1 LGHNA, CDR2 YSLEER. This CDR3 is 16 amino acids long. The V and J ends lost 0 bases and 3 bases, in that order; junction bases with no gene match: 6. The DNA of the CDR3 is TGCGCCAGCAGCCAAGATAAACGGACAGGGGACTACGAGCAGTACTTC. This sequence encodes CASSQDKRTGDYEQYF.

This sequence joins TRBV27 and TRBJ2-2; 11 bases map to TRBD2. The CDR3 has 14 residues. The germline CDR1 and CDR2 sequences are MNHEY and SMNVEV (reference sequence). Trimming at V came to 10 bases and at J to 4 bases, leaving 5 bases not matched to a gene. CDR3 sequence reads: CATGGLAGTGELFF. The CDR3, as DNA: TGTGCCACGGGAGGACTAGCGGGCACCGGGGAGCTGTTTTTT.

This chain connects TRBV4-3 to TRBJ2-7; D unresolved. With 4 bases removed from V and 0 bases from J, the gap between germline ends came to 16 bases. The CDR3 consists of 16 residues. Per germline, CDR1 LGHNA and CDR2 YSLEER. DNA of the CDR3: TGCGCCAGCAGCCCAGGCGTGAGCAGTGACTCCTACGAGCAGTACTTC. It yields the protein CASSPGVSSDSYEQYF.

The chain is built from TRBV27 and TRBJ1-3, with a weak D call TRBD1 (5 bases). V was trimmed by 3 bases and J by 2 bases, leaving 8 bases between them. Germline V gene lookup returns CDR1 MNHEY and CDR2 SMNVEV (reference sequence). The CDR3 contains 14 residues. The CDR3 DNA sequence: TGTGCCAGCAGTTTTGGGGGAGCTGGAAACACCATATATTTT. Residues: CASSFGGAGNTIYF.

CDR3 protein: CASSLLSTEDTQYF. CDR3 DNA sequence: TGTGCCAGCAGCTTATTGAGTACCGAAGATACGCAGTATTTT. This chain links TRBV7-3 with TRBJ2-3; no definite D call. CDR1 and CDR2 from the germline V gene are SGHTA and FQGTGA. The CDR3 runs 14 residues. V shed 2 bases and J shed 5 bases, with 11 bases lying between them.

The chain combines TRBV15 with TRBJ2-5; weak D call: TRBD2 (6 bases). Trimming left V 4 bases short and J 2 bases short, with 11 bases between. The CDR3 runs 14 residues. Germline lookup yields CDR1 LNHNV and CDR2 YYDKDF (reference sequence). The chain's CDR3 is CATSIYRGQETQYF. The CDR3 coding sequence is TGTGCCACCAGCATATACCGGGGGCAAGAGACCCAGTACTTC.

V gene TRBV6-5 combines with J gene TRBJ1-6; TRBD1 is a possible D gene (6 bases). This CDR3 spans 14 amino acids. Trimming stripped 0 bases from V and 13 bases from J, with 13 bases between. Germline CDR1 reads MNHEY; CDR2 reads SVGAGI. CDR3 DNA sequence: TGTGCCAGCAGTTACTCTCAGCAGGGGCCCCCCCTCCACTTT. As protein: CASSYSQQGPPLHF.

The chain uses TRBV7-8 and TRBJ1-5, with D uncertain. Germline loops: CDR1 SGHVS, CDR2 FQNEAQ. The CDR3 is 15 residues long. V lost 4 bases to trimming and J lost 5 bases, with 15 bases between them. The CDR3 is CASSSGGEVDQPQHF. CDR3 in DNA: TGTGCCAGCAGCTCAGGTGGGGAAGTGGATCAGCCCCAGCATTTT.

V is TRBV7-2 and J is TRBJ2-1; 9 bases line up with TRBD2. Germline V CDR1 and CDR2: SGHTA, FQGNSA. The CDR3 totals 15 residues. With V trimmed by 2 bases and J by 1 base, 0 bases remained unmatched. CDR3 nucleotide sequence: TGTGCCAGCAGCTTAAGCGGGGGGTCCTACAATGAGCAGTTCTTC. Amino acids: CASSLSGGSYNEQFF.

The chain recombines TRBV11-2 with TRBJ2-1; no clear D. V gave up 5 bases and J gave up 1 base, with 9 bases separating them. Per the germline V gene, CDR1 is SGHAT and CDR2 is FQNNGV. This CDR3 contains 14 residues. CDR3 residues: CASSAVGSYNEQFF. The CDR3 region has the DNA TGTGCCAGCAGCGCCGTTGGGTCCTACAATGAGCAGTTCTTC.

This chain uses TRBV4-3 with TRBJ2-1; 7 bases align to TRBD2. The CDR3 runs to 14 residues. CDR1 LGHNA and CDR2 YSLEER come from the germline V gene. The junction had 5 bases not matched to a gene; V was cut back by 4 bases and J by 5 bases. CDR3 amino acids: CASSPEAGDNEQFF. DNA for the CDR3: TGCGCCAGCAGCCCGGAGGCGGGGGACAATGAGCAGTTCTTC.

The CDR3: CASSATQGRGRDGYTF. In DNA, the CDR3 is TGTGCCAGCAGCGCAACACAGGGACGGGGTCGCGATGGCTACACCTTC. This chain connects TRBV9 to TRBJ1-2; perhaps TRBD1 as D (6 bases). With 3 bases removed from V and 6 bases from J, the gap between germline ends came to 21 bases. Looked up from germline, CDR1 is SGDLS and CDR2 is YYNGEE. The CDR3 extends over 16 amino acids.

The V call is TRBV20-1, the J call TRBJ2-5; no clear D gene. The assigned J gene may be wrong: the sequence end matches TRBJ2-7 better. The CDR3 runs 11 residues. The germline V gene has CDR1 DFQATT and CDR2 SNEGSKA (reference sequence). The CDR3 DNA sequence: TGCAGTGCTAGAGATTCCTACGAGCAGTACTTC. This translates into CSARDSYEQYF.

The chain recombines TRBV20-1 with TRBJ1-1; possibly TRBD1 for D (5 bases). Germline loops: CDR1 DFQATT, CDR2 SNEGSKA (reference sequence). With 0 bases removed from V and 8 bases from J, the gap between germline ends came to 7 bases. This CDR3 region has 11 residues. The DNA for the CDR3 is TGCAGTGCTAGAGAGGAGGGGGAAGCTTTCTTT. Protein sequence: CSAREEGEAFF.

V usage is TRBV29-1 and J usage is TRBJ1-2, with TRBD1 matching over 7 bases. V gave up 7 bases and J gave up 3 bases; unmatched junction bases: 11. The germline V gene encodes CDR1 SQVTM and CDR2 ANQGSEA. The CDR3 loop spans 14 amino acids. In nucleotides, the CDR3 is TGCAGCGCAGATTACAGGGGCTGGGACTATGGCTACACCTTC. This sequence encodes CSADYRGWDYGYTF.

The chain recombines TRBV7-6 with TRBJ1-5, with D unresolved. Germline CDR1 SGHVS, CDR2 FNYEAQ. Trimming cost V 5 bases and J 3 bases, with 17 bases left between them. This CDR3 has 16 amino acids. The CDR3 is CASSHLVRTLNQPQHF. The CDR3 bases are TGTGCCAGCAGCCACTTGGTGAGGACTCTCAATCAGCCCCAGCATTTT.

The V and J genes are TRBV5-6 and TRBJ2-3; the D is unclear. Per the germline V gene, CDR1 is SGHDT and CDR2 is YYEEEE. V shed 0 bases and J shed 2 bases, with 7 bases lying between them. There are 14 residues in the CDR3. In nucleotides, the CDR3 is TGTGCCAGCAGCTTGGACAGCTACACAGATACGCAGTATTTT. This codes for CASSLDSYTDTQYF.

The V gene is TRBV28, the J gene TRBJ2-1; D remains ambiguous. CDR3 length: 13 residues. V was clipped by 5 bases and J by 5 bases, with 10 bases between them. Germline V gene data show CDR1 as MDHEN and CDR2 as SYDVKM. The CDR3 bases are TGTGCCAGCAGTGACCGGACCGACAATGAGCAGTTCTTC. It is translated as CASSDRTDNEQFF.

The chain has TRBV2 and TRBJ1-5; D might be TRBD1 (5 bases). With 4 bases removed from V and 8 bases from J, the gap between germline ends came to 18 bases. The length of the CDR3 is 15 residues. Germline CDR1 and CDR2: SNHLY and FYNNEI. The CDR3 sequence is CASSVSSGSLEPQHF. DNA for the CDR3: TGTGCCAGCAGTGTTTCCTCAGGGTCCCTAGAGCCCCAGCATTTT.